The rows below give T cell receptor beta chains drawn from one sample of a study of T cells in Graves' hyperthyroidism and ophthalmopathy. TCRdb independently ran MiXCR on the multiplex PCR reads; one entry per CDR3 protein. The repertoire holds approximately 610,000 distinct CDR3 sequences, with about 14% as singletons. The sample comprised blood. These TCRs come from a woman aged 40 to 50 with Graves' ophthalmopathy. Both conserved end residues are part of each CDR3.

j_gene,v_gene,CDR3aa
TRBJ2-7,TRBV7-2,CASSSWDTTYEQYF
TRBJ1-1,TRBV2,CASSEGQGYTMNTEAFF
TRBJ2-2,TRBV28,CASSLRAGYTGELFF
TRBJ2-5,TRBV29-1,CSLRLGGETQYF
TRBJ1-2,TRBV20-1,CSASQGQGAEYGYTF
TRBJ2-3,TRBV5-1,CASGTQDRSDTQYF
TRBJ2-7,TRBV11-1,CASSLARGGRPSYEQYF
TRBJ1-1,TRBV20-1,CSANLHLNTEAFF
TRBJ1-1,TRBV30,CAWSGTGRATEAFF
TRBJ2-2,TRBV4-3,CASSRRTGERELFF
TRBJ2-3,TRBV6-1,CASSAGTSSTDTQYF
TRBJ2-5,TRBV9,CASSGGSWTETQYF
TRBJ2-7,TRBV10-3,CAISESRGISYEQYF
TRBJ2-7,TRBV7-2,CASSSTGAAWEQYF
TRBJ1-1,TRBV27,CASSSRPGFTEAFF
TRBJ1-5,TRBV6-2/TRBV6-3,CASSYPHGSYSNQPQHF
TRBJ1-1,TRBV29-1,CSVSYGPNTEAFF
TRBJ1-1,TRBV20-1,CSARDRAGYTEAFF
TRBJ2-7,TRBV6-5,CASRPRTATYEQYF
TRBJ1-1,TRBV6-2/TRBV6-3,CASSNTSGLHMNTEAFF
TRBJ2-7,TRBV29-1,CSVEFQTGHEQYF
TRBJ2-2,TRBV29-1,CSVEWNMNGELFF
TRBJ2-4,TRBV29-1,CSVEGHKGNNQYF
TRBJ2-7,TRBV3-1,CASTGTGDYEQYF
TRBJ2-7,TRBV5-6,CASSSTGGGEQYF
TRBJ1-1,TRBV12-3/TRBV12-4,CASRMGDRNTEAFF
TRBJ2-2,TRBV20-1,CSARTSGREGTGELFF
TRBJ2-2,TRBV12-3/TRBV12-4,CASSLGTSGRARTGELFF
TRBJ1-5,TRBV11-2,CASSPRPHGNQPQHF
TRBJ1-1,TRBV7-9,CASSSLAGTEGAFF
TRBJ2-7,TRBV27,CASSGPTGEQYF
TRBJ2-5,TRBV2,CASRLRGTQYF
TRBJ2-7,TRBV11-1,CASSPRPGTAAYEQYF
TRBJ2-2,TRBV10-3,CAISEPPGLGSTGELFF
TRBJ1-1,TRBV6-1,CASSPTGQVNTEASF
TRBJ1-2,TRBV6-2/TRBV6-3,CASSRTATGYGYTF
TRBJ2-5,TRBV5-1,CASSGRTGASETQYF
TRBJ2-7,TRBV28,CASTPRGLREDSYEQYF
TRBJ2-5,TRBV4-1,CASSLTPSREKETQYF
TRBJ2-5,TRBV20-1,CSARGSLPGLAGGPGETQYF
TRBJ2-5,TRBV6-2/TRBV6-3,CASSPYRQQETQYF
TRBJ2-3,TRBV28,CASSLHIKGDTQYF
TRBJ2-4,TRBV6-4,CAISDSSGRLGGKNIQYF
TRBJ2-7,TRBV6-5,CASSYSNSNFYEQYF
TRBJ1-2,TRBV2,CASRTPGGGKGYTF
TRBJ2-2,TRBV9,CASSETGHNTGELFF
TRBJ2-5,TRBV11-2,CASSSEGTGVETQYF
TRBJ2-5,TRBV28,CASSHRDRGRETQYF
TRBJ2-1,TRBV11-1,CASSPRTSGDLLGQFF
TRBJ1-3,TRBV6-1,CASSETLGRGNTIYF
TRBJ1-1,TRBV5-1,CASSMGQGLAEAFF
TRBJ1-1,TRBV12-3/TRBV12-4,CASRRRRQALAGTEAFF
TRBJ2-7,TRBV4-1,CASSHTTIVGQGAYEQYF
TRBJ2-5,TRBV20-1,CSAVGGQGADQETQYF
TRBJ2-7,TRBV20-1,CSASQRQGLYEQYF
TRBJ1-2,TRBV7-9,CASSSDRTVSGYTF
TRBJ1-5,TRBV27,CASSLRGGQPQHF
TRBJ1-1,TRBV10-3,CAISETQGASTEAFF